One and the same sample provided the 10 T cell receptor beta chains below, sequenced in a study of blood T cell repertoires in COVID-19. Method: immunoSEQ multiplex PCR; TCRdb's copy keeps in-frame clones and lacks some. The repertoire holds under 200,000 clones, over 80% seen once, with about 10% in the top ten. Sequencing used peripheral blood. The receptors come from a woman of 80 years or more with active or convalescent COVID-19.

The rearrangement uses TRBV10-1 and TRBJ2-4, with 13 bases that match TRBD2. The CDR3 is 15 amino acids. The V segment lost 3 bases and the J segment 9 bases; nucleotides outside the gene matches: 5. Germline assignment: CDR1 WNHNN and CDR2 SYGVQD (reference sequence). CDR3 sequence (DNA): TGCGCCAGCAGTGACGGACTAGCGGGGGAGGGCATTCAGTACTTC. As protein: CASSDGLAGEGIQYF.

V gene TRBV18 combines with J gene TRBJ2-1; 9 positions match TRBD1. Germline V gives CDR1 KGHSH, CDR2 LQKENI. The CDR3 contains 16 residues. V dropped 0 bases and J dropped 9; count of bases not matched to a gene: 9. The CDR3 DNA reads as TGTGCCAGCTCACCACCGGGACAGGGCGCATCGAGTGAGCAGTTCTTC. Its translation: CASSPPGQGASSEQFF.

J is TRBJ2-5 and V is TRBV24-1, with unresolved D. The CDR3 spans 12 residues. Germline loops: CDR1 KGHDR, CDR2 SFDVKD. V gave up 3 bases and J gave up 9 bases, with 10 bases separating them. The CDR3 bases are TGTGCCACCAGTGATGAGACGGCGGCCCAGTACTTC. It is translated as CATSDETAAQYF.

The chain joins TRBV28 to TRBJ2-7, with TRBD1 matching 8 bases. Germline V gene sequence: CDR1 MDHEN, CDR2 SYDVKM. This CDR3 has 13 amino acids. The V gene end was trimmed by 8 bases and the J gene end by 3 bases; junction bases not matched to a gene: 6. Here the CDR3 reads CASLDGQGYEQYF. The CDR3 DNA reads as TGTGCCAGCTTAGACGGACAGGGCTACGAGCAGTACTTC.

V and J are TRBV12-5 and TRBJ1-1, with D perhaps matching TRBD1 (5 bases). The V end was cut by 6 bases, the J end by 2 bases, with 10 bases between. The CDR3 length is 13 residues. Germline V gene data show CDR1 as LGHNT and CDR2 as FRNRAP. The DNA of the CDR3 is TGTGCTAGTGGGCCGACAGACAACACTGAAGCTTTCTTT. Translation: CASGPTDNTEAFF.

The chain recombines TRBV21-1 with TRBJ1-1. TRBV21-1 is assigned pseudogene status. CDR3 length: 15 amino acids. CDR3 DNA sequence: TGTGCCAGCAGCAAAATCTCCGGGGGTGGTACTGAAGCTTTCTTT. Residues: CASSKISGGGTEAFF.

The rearrangement uses TRBV11-2 and TRBJ2-1; unclear D gene. This CDR3 region has 16 residues. The germline gives CDR1 SGHAT, CDR2 FQNNGV. With 3 bases removed from V and 0 bases from J, the gap between germline ends came to 12 bases. CDR3 bases: TGTGCCAGCAGCTTCCGGCAGGCGAACTCCTACAATGAGCAGTTCTTC. Translated, it gives CASSFRQANSYNEQFF.

V is TRBV20-1 and J is TRBJ1-1; no definite D call. The germline V and J ends were trimmed by 5 bases and 9 bases, with 13 bases remaining between them. The CDR3 consists of 11 residues. The V gene's germline CDR1 is DFQATT and CDR2 SNEGSKA (reference sequence). CDR3: CSAPWEVQAFF. The CDR3 DNA is TGCAGTGCTCCGTGGGAGGTTCAAGCTTTCTTT.

The chain couples TRBV19 to TRBJ1-5, with 11 bases fitting TRBD1. Trimming removed 5 bases from V and 7 bases from J; junction bases left unmatched: 7. The CDR3 contains 15 residues. Germline CDR1 reads LNHDA; CDR2 reads SQIVND (reference sequence). CDR3 in DNA: TGTGCCAGTAGTGGCCGGGACAGGGGGTGGCAGCCCCAGCATTTT. It specifies CASSGRDRGWQPQHF.

The V call is TRBV7-9, the J call TRBJ1-1; 9 bases map to TRBD1. CDR3 length: 18 residues. Germline trimming cut 1 base from V and 0 bases from J; bases unmatched to any gene: 9. Germline CDR1 and CDR2: SEHNR and FQNEAQ (reference sequence). Here the CDR3 DNA reads TGTGCCAGCAGCTTAGGAGCCGGGACAGGGCTTCTGAACACTGAAGCTTTCTTT. The encoded protein is CASSLGAGTGLLNTEAFF. Drawing the rest from reference TRBV7-9 and TRBJ1-1, the complete variable domain is DTGVSQNPRHKITKRGQNVTFRCDPISEHNRLYWYRQTLGQGPEFLTYFQNEAQLEKSRLLSDRFSAERPKGSFSTLEIQRTEQGDSAMYLCASSLGAGTGLLNTEAFFGQGTRLTVV.